This T cell receptor (beta chain) was found in a study of blood T cell repertoires in COVID-19. Clones were read by immunoSEQ multiplex PCR, and TCRdb kept only the in-frame ones, dropping some. The data contain 100,000 to 150,000 clones, over 75% of them seen just once; the ten biggest clones take up about 1.2%. Germline assignment: CDR1 KGHSH and CDR2 LQKENI. The CDR3 consists of 13 residues. The V end was cut by 6 bases, the J end by 7 bases, with 12 bases between. This clone was detected a few times. The receptor was isolated from a woman aged 80 or older with acute or convalescent COVID-19. Sequencing was performed on peripheral blood. The V call is TRBV18, the J call TRBJ1-4; D remains unclear. In DNA, the CDR3 is TGTGCCAGCTCCGAGCGAGGCCCTGAAAAACTGTTTTTT. As protein: CASSERGPEKLFF.